This TCR beta chain was captured by sequencing in a study of CD8+CD57+ T cells in acquired aplastic anemia. At the level of the study: Roughly 3 ug was the average amount of DNA from sorted CD4+ and CD8+ cells. Roughly 10.8 million reads were obtained on average for healthy donor CD4+ cells. Study-wide points: The number of CD8+ CDR3 sequences shared by patients and controls was twenty-nine. Patients and controls were not found to differ significantly in CD8+ Simpson's diversity.

Per the germline V gene, CDR1 is MNHNS and CDR2 is SASEGT. V lost 6 bases and J lost 8, with 17 bases in between. The CDR3 contains 14 residues. On this clonotype itself: Its cognate antigen is unknown.

The study profiled TCR beta VDJ and CDR3 using genomic DNA as template. TCRdb recomputed calls from the reads with MiXCR, one row per CDR3 protein. In the table there are about 100,000 distinct CDR3 sequences, 40% to 65% of which are singletons. The chain carries TRBV6-1 and TRBJ1-3; D is uncertain. This clonotype was sampled from a human donor in good health, serving as a control. What was sequenced was sorted CD4+, CD8+, or CD8+CD57+ T cells (not recorded which) from PBMCs. CDR3: CASSRGAPGDTIYF. In DNA, the CDR3 is TGTGCCAGCAGCCGTGGTGCCCCTGGGGACACCATATATTTT.